One sample yielded the 7 T cell receptor beta chains listed below, sequenced in a study of cytomegalovirus exposure and HLA in healthy donors. PCR was performed using 60 Vbeta and 13 Jbeta primers. The data were produced by immunoSEQ multiplex PCR, yet TCRdb's version contains in-frame clones alone and is incomplete. Among 150,000 to 180,000 clones listed, roughly 70% were seen once. The source material was PBMCs. Every receptor here comes from a young man in good health and CMV-seronegative.

The genes are TRBV28 and TRBJ1-2; TRBD1 aligns across 7 bases. The germline gives CDR1 MDHEN, CDR2 SYDVKM. CDR3 length equals 14 residues. Trimming cost V 5 bases and J 5 bases; bases outside gene matches: 8. CDR3 protein: CASSKQQGYYGYTF. CDR3 DNA sequence: TGTGCCAGCAGTAAACAACAGGGGTATTATGGCTACACCTTC.

The V gene is TRBV5-4, the J gene TRBJ2-2; 11 bases map to TRBD2. Germline lookup yields CDR1 SGHNT and CDR2 YYREEE (reference sequence). The V and J ends lost 0 bases and 0 bases, in that order; junction bases with no gene match: 7. CDR3 size: 19 residues. CDR3 residues: CASSLVRLAGGSNTGELFF. CDR3 nucleotide sequence: TGTGCCAGCAGCTTGGTCCGTCTAGCGGGGGGTTCGAACACCGGGGAGCTGTTTTTT. The variable domain in full, with the rest retrieved from reference TRBV5-4 and TRBJ2-2, is ETGVTQSPTHLIKTRGQQVTLRCSSQSGHNTVSWYQQALGQGPQFIFQYYREEENGRGNFPPRFSGLQFPNYSSELNVNALELDDSALYLCASSLVRLAGGSNTGELFFGEGSRLTVL.

This clone has just a few counts. The gene calls are TRBV5-1 and TRBJ2-2, with TRBD1 identical over 9 bases. The CDR3 is made up of 16 amino acids. With V trimmed by 7 bases and J by 0 bases, 7 bases remained unmatched. The germline V gene encodes CDR1 SGHRS and CDR2 YFSETQ. The CDR3 DNA reads TGCGCCAGCTACGGACAGGGGTTGACGAACACCGGGGAGCTGTTTTTT. This codes for CASYGQGLTNTGELFF.

Comment on this clone: A junction boundary mismatches the germline segment, possibly from a read error. The chain is built from TRBV7-2 and TRBJ2-5; D ambiguous. Germline CDR1 is SGHTA and CDR2 is FQGNSA. The length of the CDR3 is 13 residues. The CDR3 DNA reads TGTGCCAGCAGCTTAGGGCCAGGCAGGCCGTTTGACTTC. It encodes CASSLGPGRPFDF. The variable domain in full, with the rest retrieved from reference TRBV7-2 and TRBJ2-5, is GAGVSQSPSNKVTEKGKDVELRCDPISGHTALYWYRQSLGQGLEFLIYFQGNSAPDKSGLPSDRFSAERTGGSVSTLTIQRTQQEDSAVYLCASSLGPGRPFDFGPGTRLLVL.

The chain recombines TRBV27 with TRBJ2-7; possibly TRBD1 for D (7 bases). The germline V and J ends were trimmed by 4 bases and 7 bases, with 11 bases remaining between them. The CDR3 runs to 12 residues. Germline V lookup: CDR1 MNHEY, CDR2 SMNVEV (reference sequence). CDR3: CASSSTGTEQYF. The CDR3 DNA reads TGTGCCAGCAGTTCGACAGGGACTGAGCAGTACTTC.

The chain joins TRBV6-4 to TRBJ1-1, with 9 bases identical to TRBD1. Trimming removed 5 bases from V and 1 base from J; junction bases left unmatched: 8. Per germline, CDR1 MRHNA and CDR2 SNTAGT. The CDR3 is 16 residues long. CDR3 in amino acids: CASSLIRQGENTEAFF. The DNA for the CDR3 is TGTGCCAGCAGTTTAATTAGACAGGGGGAGAACACTGAAGCTTTCTTT.

The CDR3 coding sequence is TGTGCCAGCAGCTCGCACAGGTCGCTGAACACTGAAGCTTTCTTT. Translation gives CASSSHRSLNTEAFF. The rearrangement uses TRBV7-8 and TRBJ1-1, with D possibly being TRBD1 (5 bases). V was shortened by 4 bases and J by 0 bases, with 12 bases between the two germline ends. Per the germline V gene, CDR1 is SGHVS and CDR2 is FQNEAQ. This CDR3 has 15 amino acids.